These 27 T cell receptor beta chains were all obtained from the same sample, sequenced in a study of shared clonotypes between healthy human individuals. Data came from immunoSEQ multiplex PCR; TCRdb stores just in-frame clones and leaves some out. This table has about 2,500,000 clones, 90% to 95% appearing once. Source material: naive CD4+ T cells sorted from blood. As for subset: CD45RA+ positively selected. These receptors originate from a man between 18 and 29 years old in good health.

The chain links TRBV9 to TRBJ2-1; possible D gene TRBD2, 5 bases. V was clipped by 4 bases and J by 6 bases, with 17 bases between them. The germline V gene has CDR1 SGDLS and CDR2 YYNGEE. The CDR3 loop spans 15 amino acids. As DNA, the CDR3 is TGTGCCAGCAGCCCCTCTCTGGGAGCGGCCAATGAGCAGTTCTTC. This sequence encodes CASSPSLGAANEQFF. Looking up the rest from reference TRBV9 and TRBJ2-1 gives the full variable domain: DSGVTQTPKHLITATGQRVTLRCSPRSGDLSVYWYQQSLDQGLQFLIQYYNGEERAKGNILERFSAQQFPDLHSELNLSSLELGDSALYFCASSPSLGAANEQFFGPGTRLTVL.

This chain joins TRBV6-1 and TRBJ2-7; D is uncertain. The germline V and J ends were trimmed by 1 base and 3 bases, with 10 bases remaining between them. Germline V gene data show CDR1 as MNHNS and CDR2 as SASEGT. The CDR3 runs to 14 residues. The CDR3 DNA is TGTGCCAGCAGTGAAGTTAAGGGAATCTACGAGCAGTACTTC. It yields the protein CASSEVKGIYEQYF.

The rearrangement links TRBV10-2 to TRBJ1-6; D perhaps matches TRBD1 (6 bases). The germline gives CDR1 WSHSY, CDR2 SAAADI. The length of the CDR3 is 15 residues. Trimming cost V 7 bases and J 0 bases, with 10 bases left between them. The chain's CDR3 is CASTEGGSYNSPLHF. CDR3 nucleotide sequence: TGCGCCAGCACCGAAGGGGGCTCCTATAATTCACCCCTCCACTTT.

This rearrangement joins TRBV6-5 to TRBJ2-7; D is unresolved. Trimming pared 2 bases from V and 0 bases from J, leaving 11 bases between. This CDR3 spans 15 amino acids. Germline loops: CDR1 MNHEY, CDR2 SVGAGI. CDR3 nucleotide sequence: TGTGCCAGCAGTTACCCGGACGGATCCTCCTACGAGCAGTACTTC. This encodes CASSYPDGSSYEQYF.

The rearrangement uses TRBV10-3 and TRBJ2-5; 7 bases are a match to TRBD1. Trimming removed 10 bases from V and 5 bases from J; junction bases left unmatched: 10. Germline CDR1 ENHRY, CDR2 SYGVKD. This CDR3 has 13 residues. CDR3 nucleotide sequence: TGTGCCACCACCCCGACAGGGCAGGAGACCCAGTACTTC. This sequence encodes CATTPTGQETQYF.

The V call is TRBV5-1, the J call TRBJ1-6; TRBD1 matches 10 bases. Trimming removed 0 bases from V and 10 bases from J; junction bases left unmatched: 7. This CDR3 is built from 16 residues. Looked up from germline, CDR1 is SGHRS and CDR2 is YFSETQ. The CDR3 DNA reads as TGCGCCAGCAGCTTGGAGTGGACAGGGGGAGGATCACCCCTCCACTTT. Its translation: CASSLEWTGGGSPLHF.

The chain has TRBV6-6 and TRBJ1-3; D is uncertain. The germline V and J ends were trimmed by 4 bases and 8 bases, with 12 bases remaining between them. The CDR3 sequence is 13 residues long. The V gene's germline CDR1 is MNHNY and CDR2 SVGAGI (reference sequence). CDR3 sequence reads: CASSSPMLDTIYF. For the CDR3, the DNA is TGTGCCAGCAGTTCCCCCATGTTGGACACCATATATTTT.

This chain connects TRBV11-2 to TRBJ2-7; maybe TRBD1 (5 bases). V was clipped by 3 bases and J by 0 bases, with 9 bases between them. CDR3 length equals 14 residues. Per the germline V gene, CDR1 is SGHAT and CDR2 is FQNNGV. For the CDR3, the DNA is TGTGCCAGCAGCTTTCAGGGTATCTCCTACGAGCAGTACTTC. It is translated as CASSFQGISYEQYF.

V gene TRBV27 combines with J gene TRBJ2-7; 10 bases fit TRBD1. Per germline, CDR1 MNHEY and CDR2 SMNVEV (reference sequence). The V segment lost 6 bases and the J segment 2 bases; nucleotides outside the gene matches: 4. The CDR3 spans 14 residues. The CDR3 here is CASRGGTGAYEQYF. CDR3 nucleotides: TGTGCCAGCAGGGGCGGGACAGGGGCCTACGAGCAGTACTTC.

V gene TRBV7-2 combines with J gene TRBJ1-5, with D possibly being TRBD1 (5 bases). The CDR3 extends over 14 amino acids. Trimming removed 0 bases at V and 7 bases at J, with 10 bases between. In germline, CDR1 is SGHTA, CDR2 FQGNSA. CDR3 protein: CASSLASGDQPQHF. The DNA for the CDR3 is TGTGCCAGCAGCTTAGCGAGCGGGGACCAGCCCCAGCATTTT.

The chain is built from TRBV28 and TRBJ1-2; TRBD1 agrees at 7 bases. CDR3 length: 14 amino acids. The junction had 12 bases not matched to a gene; V was cut back by 6 bases and J by 8 bases. Germline V gene data show CDR1 as MDHEN and CDR2 as SYDVKM. The DNA for the CDR3 is TGTGCCAGCAGCCAGAGAGCGGACAGGTCGGGCTACACCTTC. Translated: CASSQRADRSGYTF.

The rearrangement links TRBV7-9 to TRBJ1-3; TRBD1 is a possible D gene (6 bases). V lost 2 bases and J lost 2, with 16 bases in between. Germline loops: CDR1 SEHNR, CDR2 FQNEAQ (reference sequence). CDR3 length: 17 amino acids. In DNA, the CDR3 is TGTGCCAGCAGCTTATGGGCGGGGGCCCACGCTGGAAACACCATATATTTT. Its translation: CASSLWAGAHAGNTIYF.

This clone was seen a handful of times. The chain uses TRBV2 and TRBJ1-1; no reliable D call. Trimming removed 6 bases from V and 0 bases from J, with 8 bases in between. The CDR3 sequence is 13 residues long. The V gene's germline CDR1 is SNHLY and CDR2 FYNNEI. CDR3 residues: CASREMVNTEAFF. For the CDR3, the DNA is TGTGCCAGCAGGGAAATGGTGAACACTGAAGCTTTCTTT.

The chain recombines TRBV7-9 with TRBJ1-6, with D possibly TRBD1 on 5 matching bases. The CDR3 totals 14 residues. Germline values: CDR1 SEHNR, CDR2 FQNEAQ (reference sequence). V lost 6 bases, J lost 7 bases, and 13 bases lay in between. As DNA, the CDR3 is TGTGCCAGCAGAAGGGCCCGGGGCAATTCACCCCTCCACTTT. This codes for CASRRARGNSPLHF.

The rearrangement links TRBV10-1 to TRBJ2-4; 7 bases are a match to TRBD2. This CDR3 contains 14 residues. Germline lookup yields CDR1 WNHNN and CDR2 SYGVQD (reference sequence). Trimming at V came to 8 bases and at J to 1 base, leaving 5 bases not matched to a gene. CDR3 nucleotide sequence: TGCGCCAGCCTGAGGCGGGGGGCCAAAAACATTCAGTACTTC. Translation: CASLRRGAKNIQYF.

The chain uses TRBV9 and TRBJ1-1; D perhaps matches TRBD1 (5 bases). CDR3 size: 18 residues. Trimming cost V 0 bases and J 1 base, with 19 bases left between them. From germline, CDR1 is SGDLS and CDR2 YYNGEE. CDR3 protein: CASSVAFSPGAGNTEAFF. The CDR3 bases are TGTGCCAGCAGCGTAGCTTTCTCACCTGGGGCAGGGAACACTGAAGCTTTCTTT.

The chain links TRBV30 to TRBJ2-1, with 10 bases matching TRBD2. Germline CDR1 is GTSNPN and CDR2 is SVGIG (reference sequence). The junction had 8 bases not matched to a gene; V was cut back by 5 bases and J by 13 bases. This CDR3 contains 12 residues. CDR3 sequence: CAWASSGSGQFF. CDR3 coding DNA: TGTGCCTGGGCATCTAGCGGGAGTGGTCAGTTCTTC.

The chain combines TRBV5-1 with TRBJ1-1; 8 bases map to TRBD1. Germline V gene lookup returns CDR1 SGHRS and CDR2 YFSETQ. This CDR3 contains 14 residues. V shed 5 bases and J 3 bases; nucleotides not matched to a gene: 6. The DNA of the CDR3 is TGCGCCAGCAGTAACGAACAGGGGGACACTGAAGCTTTCTTT. It specifies CASSNEQGDTEAFF. Combining the CDR3 with reference TRBV5-1 and TRBJ1-1 gives the whole variable domain KAGVTQTPRYLIKTRGQQVTLSCSPISGHRSVSWYQQTPGQGLQFLFEYFSETQRNKGNFPGRFSGRQFSNSRSEMNVSTLELGDSALYLCASSNEQGDTEAFFGQGTRLTVV.

About this clone: In the same sample, other DNA sequences code for this CDR3. The chain uses TRBV6-6 and TRBJ2-5; D perhaps matches TRBD2 (6 bases). V gave up 4 bases and J gave up 3 bases, with 6 bases separating them. CDR1 is MNHNY, CDR2 SVGAGI, per germline (reference sequence). The CDR3 sequence is 12 residues long. The CDR3 DNA follows: TGTGCCAGCAGTTTAGCGGAAGAGACCCAGTACTTC. It encodes CASSLAEETQYF.

The chain carries TRBV7-2 and TRBJ2-7; 9 bases match TRBD2. The CDR3 runs 17 residues. V shed 2 bases, J shed 3 bases, and the junction held 11 bases outside the gene matches. From germline, CDR1 is SGHTA and CDR2 FQGNSA. The CDR3 loop reads CASSLRVAGEGLYEQYF. The CDR3 DNA follows: TGTGCCAGCAGCTTAAGGGTAGCGGGAGAAGGTCTCTACGAGCAGTACTTC.

This clone was detected only once. The J gene is TRBJ1-1, the V gene TRBV6-6, with TRBD1 matching over 7 bases. The CDR3 contains 14 residues. CDR1 MNHNY and CDR2 SVGAGI come from the germline V gene (reference sequence). After removal of 7 bases from V and 2 bases from J, the junction contained 7 bases not matched to a gene. This CDR3 is CASTPGTDNTEAFF. In nucleotides, the CDR3 is TGTGCCAGCACCCCTGGGACAGACAACACTGAAGCTTTCTTT.

Remarks on this clone: Other DNA variants within this sample encode the same CDR3. CDR3 sequence: CASTRTVNTEAFF. The CDR3 nucleotides read TGTGCCAGCACCCGGACGGTGAACACTGAAGCTTTCTTT. The gene calls are TRBV6-5 and TRBJ1-1; D is unresolved. Trimming pared 7 bases from V and 0 bases from J, leaving 9 bases between. The germline gives CDR1 MNHEY, CDR2 SVGAGI. CDR3 length: 13 residues.

The chain recombines TRBV7-6 with TRBJ2-5; the D gene is possibly TRBD1 (5 bases). There are 12 residues in the CDR3. Germline V gene sequence: CDR1 SGHVS, CDR2 FNYEAQ. The V and J ends lost 5 bases and 3 bases respectively, with 7 bases between them. The DNA of the CDR3 is TGTGCCAGCAGCGGCAGGGAAGAGACCCAGTACTTC. Encoded protein: CASSGREETQYF.

The chain couples TRBV5-6 to TRBJ1-2; possible D gene TRBD1, 5 bases. Deletions cut 4 bases from V and 8 bases from J, with 12 bases between. Germline lookup yields CDR1 SGHDT and CDR2 YYEEEE. The CDR3 sequence is 12 residues long. The CDR3 is CASSLEDMGYTF. In nucleotides, the CDR3 is TGTGCCAGCAGCCTAGAGGACATGGGCTACACCTTC.

This clone has just one count. The V call is TRBV27, the J call TRBJ2-3, with 12 positions matching TRBD2. Germline trimming cut 2 bases from V and 2 bases from J; bases unmatched to any gene: 5. Germline V lookup: CDR1 MNHEY, CDR2 SMNVEV (reference sequence). This CDR3 has 17 amino acids. CDR3 residues: CASSLTGLAGPTDTQYF. For the CDR3, the DNA is TGTGCCAGCAGTTTAACGGGACTAGCGGGTCCCACAGATACGCAGTATTTT.

The chain joins TRBV18 to TRBJ1-4, with D possibly matching TRBD1 (5 bases). Per germline, CDR1 KGHSH and CDR2 LQKENI. Trimming took 6 bases from V and 2 from J, leaving 10 bases between them. This CDR3 region has 14 residues. The CDR3 region has the DNA TGTGCCAGCTCGGAAGGGGCCACTAATGAAAAACTGTTTTTT. Its translation is CASSEGATNEKLFF.

About this clone: Within the sample, other DNA sequences also encode this same CDR3. The chain is built from TRBV5-1 and TRBJ1-3; maybe TRBD1 (6 bases). The CDR3 length is 16 residues. Germline V gene sequence: CDR1 SGHRS, CDR2 YFSETQ. V was trimmed by 0 bases and J by 0 bases, leaving 10 bases between them. The CDR3 coding sequence is TGCGCCAGCAGCTTGGAAGGGACATCCTCTGGAAACACCATATATTTT. It codes for CASSLEGTSSGNTIYF.